A single sample is the source of the 13 T cell receptor beta chains below, sequenced in a study of cytomegalovirus exposure and HLA in healthy donors. The PCR was carried out with 60 Vbeta primers and 13 Jbeta primers. TCRdb's table, derived via immunoSEQ multiplex PCR, lists solely in-frame clones and lacks some. The sample has 150,000 to 200,000 clones, around 82% seen once. The specimen was PBMCs. Source of these receptors: a man aged 18-30 years in good health and CMV-seronegative.

About this clone itself: The junction shows a germline mismatch at one end, possibly a read error. As DNA, the CDR3 is TGTGCTAGCAGCGCCCGGAAGGGGGATACGCAGTATTTT. Translated: CASSARKGDTQYF. This chain links TRBV7-7 with TRBJ2-3, with D perhaps matching TRBD1 (5 bases). The CDR3 is 13 amino acids. The germline V gene has CDR1 SSHAT and CDR2 FNYEAQ (reference sequence).

In its sample, this clone was seen once. The V gene is TRBV28, the J gene TRBJ2-7; TRBD2 matches at 7 bases. Germline trimming cut 6 bases from V and 5 bases from J; bases unmatched to any gene: 10. The CDR3 runs 14 residues. Germline V lookup: CDR1 MDHEN, CDR2 SYDVKM. CDR3 sequence (DNA): TGTGCCAGCAGAGATGGGACTACCGGACACGAGCAGTACTTC. Translation: CASRDGTTGHEQYF.

This clone was found once. This chain joins TRBV9 and TRBJ2-5; D remains ambiguous. The CDR3 has 14 amino acids. Germline values: CDR1 SGDLS, CDR2 YYNGEE. V was trimmed by 3 bases and J by 1 base, leaving 10 bases between them. The CDR3 DNA follows: TGTGCCAGCAGCGCGATATACGGCCAAGAGACCCAGTACTTC. This codes for CASSAIYGQETQYF.

The rearrangement uses TRBV4-2 and TRBJ2-7, with D possibly being TRBD1 (5 bases). The CDR3 covers 15 residues. Trimming took off 1 base at V and 1 base at J, with 11 bases between the two ends. Germline CDR1 reads LGHNA; CDR2 reads YNFKEQ. In DNA form, the CDR3 reads TGTGCCAGCAGCCAAGGGGGTGACAGTTCCTACGAGCAGTACTTC. It yields the protein CASSQGGDSSYEQYF.

The chain combines TRBV28 with TRBJ2-7, with 13 positions matching TRBD2. Germline V gene data show CDR1 as MDHEN and CDR2 as SYDVKM. The CDR3 extends over 15 amino acids. V lost 6 bases, J lost 4 bases, and 6 bases stayed unmatched. DNA for the CDR3: TGTGCCAGCAGCCCCGGACTAGCGGGAGATTACGAGCAGTACTTC. Encoded protein: CASSPGLAGDYEQYF.

This clone has only a few counts. The J gene is TRBJ1-1, the V gene TRBV5-1; a possible D gene is TRBD1 (5 bases). The CDR3 sequence is 18 residues long. The V end was cut by 6 bases, the J end by 5 bases, with 29 bases between. In germline, CDR1 is SGHRS, CDR2 YFSETQ. Written as DNA, the CDR3 is TGCGCCAGCACCCCCCGTCCAGGGTTGGGGACTACGAATACTGAAGCTTTCTTT. Protein product: CASTPRPGLGTTNTEAFF.

This clone was found a few times. The chain has TRBV5-4 and TRBJ1-1, with 10 positions matching TRBD1. This CDR3 region has 14 residues. V lost 4 bases to trimming and J lost 4 bases; unmatched junction nucleotides: 4. Germline V gives CDR1 SGHNT, CDR2 YYREEE (reference sequence). This CDR3 is CASSPDRGVTEAFF. In nucleotides, the CDR3 is TGTGCCAGCAGCCCGGACAGGGGGGTCACTGAAGCTTTCTTT.

The chain recombines TRBV19 with TRBJ1-1; 8 nucleotides line up with TRBD1. The junction had 8 bases not matched to a gene; V was cut back by 4 bases and J by 10 bases. This CDR3 spans 13 amino acids. Germline V CDR1 and CDR2: LNHDA, SQIVND (reference sequence). CDR3 amino acids: CASSTPQGAGAFF. In DNA, the CDR3 is TGTGCCAGTAGTACGCCTCAGGGGGCGGGAGCTTTCTTT. Based on the CDR3 plus reference TRBV19 and TRBJ1-1, the full variable domain is DGGITQSPKYLFRKEGQNVTLSCEQNLNHDAMYWYRQDPGQGLRLIYYSQIVNDFQKGDIAEGYSVSREKKESFPLTVTSAQKNPTAFYLCASSTPQGAGAFFGQGTRLTVV.

The CDR3 coding sequence is TGCGCCAGCAGTACCGGGGTAGCGGGGAGCACAGATACGCAGTATTTT. Amino acid sequence: CASSTGVAGSTDTQYF. This chain joins TRBV4-3 and TRBJ2-3; 8 nucleotides agree with TRBD2. CDR3 length: 16 amino acids. V lost 6 bases and J lost 0; bases outside the gene matches: 8. The germline V gene encodes CDR1 LGHNA and CDR2 YSLEER.

The chain is built from TRBV20-1 and TRBJ1-1; the D is unclear. CDR1 and CDR2 (germline): DFQATT, SNEGSKA (reference sequence). This CDR3 spans 11 amino acids. Trimming removed 2 bases from V and 4 bases from J, with 5 bases in between. CDR3 residues: CSARSGTEAFF. The CDR3 bases are TGCAGTGCTAGATCGGGCACTGAAGCTTTCTTT.

The gene calls are TRBV6-1 and TRBJ1-5, with D unclear. CDR1 is MNHNS and CDR2 is SASEGT in the germline V gene. V was clipped by 4 bases and J by 2 bases, with 9 bases between them. This CDR3 contains 14 residues. As DNA, the CDR3 is TGTGCCAGCAGTGCCCGGGTTGGCAATCAGCCCCAGCATTTT. It is translated as CASSARVGNQPQHF.

The chain uses TRBV4-3 and TRBJ2-5; maybe TRBD1 (5 bases). CDR1 is LGHNA, CDR2 YSLEER, per germline. CDR3 length equals 15 residues. The germline V and J ends were trimmed by 4 bases and 3 bases, with 15 bases remaining between them. CDR3 coding DNA: TGCGCCAGCAGCCTTTGGATAGGGGCCGAAGAGACCCAGTACTTC. Translation gives CASSLWIGAEETQYF.

V is TRBV19 and J is TRBJ1-2; D is possibly TRBD1 (5 bases). Germline CDR1 is LNHDA and CDR2 is SQIVND (reference sequence). The CDR3 consists of 13 residues. V shed 3 bases and J shed 8 bases, with 13 bases lying between them. The CDR3 is CASSITQGGGYTF. The CDR3 DNA reads as TGTGCCAGTAGTATTACGCAGGGTGGAGGCTACACCTTC.